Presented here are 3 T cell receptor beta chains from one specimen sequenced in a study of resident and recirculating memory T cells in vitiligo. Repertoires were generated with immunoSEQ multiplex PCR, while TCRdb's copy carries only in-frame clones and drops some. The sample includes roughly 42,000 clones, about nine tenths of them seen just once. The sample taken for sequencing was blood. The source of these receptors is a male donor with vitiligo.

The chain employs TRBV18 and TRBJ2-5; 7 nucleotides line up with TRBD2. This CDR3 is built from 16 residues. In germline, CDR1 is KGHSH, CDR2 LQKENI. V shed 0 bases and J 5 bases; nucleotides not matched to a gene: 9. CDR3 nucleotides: TGTGCCAGCTCACCACCGTCTCGGCGGCGGGAGGAGACCCAGTACTTC. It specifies CASSPPSRRREETQYF.

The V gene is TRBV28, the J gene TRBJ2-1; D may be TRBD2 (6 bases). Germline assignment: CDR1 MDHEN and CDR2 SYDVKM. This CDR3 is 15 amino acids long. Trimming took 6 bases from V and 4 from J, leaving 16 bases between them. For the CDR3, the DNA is TGTGCCAGCAGCTTGGAGGGGACGCTATACAATGAGCAGTTCTTC. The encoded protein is CASSLEGTLYNEQFF.

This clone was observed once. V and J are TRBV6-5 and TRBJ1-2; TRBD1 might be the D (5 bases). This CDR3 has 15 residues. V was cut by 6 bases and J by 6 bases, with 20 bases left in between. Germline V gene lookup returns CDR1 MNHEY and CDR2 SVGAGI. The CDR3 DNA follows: TGTGCCAGCAGCATTTTTGGAGGCGCGGGGGATGGCTACACCTTC. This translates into CASSIFGGAGDGYTF.